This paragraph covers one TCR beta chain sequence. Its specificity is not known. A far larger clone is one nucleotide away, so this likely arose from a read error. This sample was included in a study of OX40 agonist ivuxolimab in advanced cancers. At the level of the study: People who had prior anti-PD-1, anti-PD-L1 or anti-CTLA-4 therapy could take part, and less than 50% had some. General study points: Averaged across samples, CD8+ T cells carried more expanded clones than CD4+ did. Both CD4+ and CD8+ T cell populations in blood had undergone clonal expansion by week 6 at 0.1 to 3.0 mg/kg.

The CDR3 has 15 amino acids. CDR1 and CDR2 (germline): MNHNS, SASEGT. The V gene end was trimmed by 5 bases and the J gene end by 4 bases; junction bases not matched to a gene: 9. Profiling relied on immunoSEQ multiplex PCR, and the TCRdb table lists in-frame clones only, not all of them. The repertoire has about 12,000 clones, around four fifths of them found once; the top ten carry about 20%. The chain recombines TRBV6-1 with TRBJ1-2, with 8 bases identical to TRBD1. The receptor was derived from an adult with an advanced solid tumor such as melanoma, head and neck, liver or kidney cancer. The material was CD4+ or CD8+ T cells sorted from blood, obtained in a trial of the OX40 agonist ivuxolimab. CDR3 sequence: CASSIRTGRAYGYTF. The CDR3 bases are TGTGCCAGCAGTATCCGGACAGGGAGGGCCTATGGCTACACCTTC.